Below, 26 T cell receptor beta chains from the same sample are listed, as sequenced in a study of T cells in Graves' hyperthyroidism and ophthalmopathy. Amplified TCR beta CDR3 regions came from RNA transcripts. HTBI primers drove first-round RT-PCR of the TCR CDR3. TCRdb reprocessed the multiplex PCR reads with MiXCR, giving one entry per CDR3 protein. The table lists approximately 400,000 distinct CDR3 sequences, approximately 14% of them singletons. Sequencing used blood. The origin of the receptors is a woman between 18 and 30 years old with Graves' hyperthyroidism.

This clonotype was recorded at least ten times. The gene calls are TRBV7-3 and TRBJ2-7; D might be TRBD1 (6 bases). Trimming stripped 5 bases from V and 6 bases from J, with 14 bases between. The CDR3 length is 13 residues. Germline V gives CDR1 SGHTA, CDR2 FQGTGA. CDR3 sequence reads: CASSPTGSGEQYF. The CDR3 DNA reads TGTGCCAGCAGCCCGACAGGTTCAGGCGAGCAGTACTTC.

The V call is TRBV19, the J call TRBJ2-2; 14 positions match TRBD2. This CDR3 has 15 residues. The V segment lost 11 bases and the J segment 5 bases; nucleotides outside the gene matches: 7. Looked up from germline, CDR1 is LNHDA and CDR2 is SQIVND (reference sequence). CDR3 region: CAAGLAGGKTGELFF. In nucleotides, the CDR3 is TGTGCCGCCGGACTAGCGGGGGGAAAAACCGGGGAGCTGTTTTTT.

This clonotype was seen ten or more times. This sequence joins TRBV4-2 and TRBJ1-5, with D tentatively TRBD1 (5 bases). The V end was cut by 0 bases, the J end by 3 bases, with 18 bases between. The CDR3 is made up of 18 amino acids. CDR1 and CDR2 from the germline V gene are LGHNA and YNFKEQ. The CDR3, as DNA: TGTGCCAGCAGCCAAGACCCCGGGCCGGTAGGGGCCAATCAGCCCCAGCATTTT. This encodes CASSQDPGPVGANQPQHF.

In its sample, this clonotype was seen many times. This chain connects TRBV3-1 to TRBJ2-7; D ambiguous. The CDR3 consists of 12 residues. The V end lost 3 bases, the J end lost 3 bases, and 6 bases lay between the germline ends. CDR1 is LGHDT and CDR2 is YNNKEL in the germline V gene (reference sequence). CDR3 region: CASSHPNYEQYF. The CDR3 nucleotides read TGTGCCAGCAGCCACCCGAACTACGAGCAGTACTTC.

This clonotype occurred many times. The DNA for the CDR3 is TGTGCCAGCAGCGGTGGGACAGGGGTTCTTCAGTACTTC. This translates into CASSGGTGVLQYF. The chain has TRBV6-1 and TRBJ2-4; 10 bases match TRBD1. Germline lookup yields CDR1 MNHNS and CDR2 SASEGT. The ends lost 6 bases at V and 11 bases at J; junction bases unmatched: 7. The length of the CDR3 is 13 residues.

Ten or more counts support this clonotype. The V call is TRBV9, the J call TRBJ2-3; D may be TRBD1 or TRBD2 (5 bases each). This CDR3 has 12 residues. V was clipped by 10 bases and J by 2 bases, with 11 bases between them. Germline loops: CDR1 SGDLS, CDR2 YYNGEE. The CDR3: CASGTNTDTQYF. For the CDR3, the DNA is TGTGCCTCCGGGACGAACACAGATACGCAGTATTTT.

This clonotype has a count of ten or more. The chain links TRBV2 to TRBJ1-6; D gene ambiguous. CDR3 length: 11 amino acids. V shed 8 bases and J shed 9 bases, with 8 bases lying between them. The germline V gene has CDR1 SNHLY and CDR2 FYNNEI. The CDR3 region is CASGEGSPLHF. CDR3 bases: TGTGCCAGCGGGGAGGGTTCACCCCTCCACTTT.

The chain has TRBV7-6 and TRBJ1-5; D not resolved. The ends were cut back, 1 base at V and 0 bases at J, with 10 bases in the middle. The CDR3 is 16 amino acids. Per the germline V gene, CDR1 is SGHVS and CDR2 is FNYEAQ. CDR3 region: CASSLEGGYSNQPQHF. The CDR3 nucleotides read TGTGCCAGCAGCTTAGAAGGAGGGTATAGCAATCAGCCCCAGCATTTT.

This clonotype was observed at least ten times. The V and J genes are TRBV30 and TRBJ2-7; D gene uncertain. The CDR3 loop spans 11 amino acids. Trimming left V 3 bases short and J 2 bases short, with 5 bases between. Germline CDR1 is GTSNPN and CDR2 is SVGIG (reference sequence). The CDR3 coding sequence is TGTGCCTGGAGAACGGCCTACGAGCAGTACTTC. This encodes CAWRTAYEQYF.

This clonotype was counted at least ten times. The chain has TRBV5-1 and TRBJ2-7; D remains unclear. CDR3 size: 12 residues. V dropped 4 bases and J dropped 7 bases, with 12 bases sitting between them. Looked up from germline, CDR1 is SGHRS and CDR2 is YFSETQ. The CDR3 here is CASSPQTPEQYF. The CDR3 DNA sequence: TGCGCCAGCAGCCCCCAGACCCCGGAGCAGTACTTC. Looking up the rest from reference TRBV5-1 and TRBJ2-7 gives the full variable domain: KAGVTQTPRYLIKTRGQQVTLSCSPISGHRSVSWYQQTPGQGLQFLFEYFSETQRNKGNFPGRFSGRQFSNSRSEMNVSTLELGDSALYLCASSPQTPEQYFGPGTRLTVT.

This chain joins TRBV6-1 and TRBJ2-3, with TRBD2 identical over 9 bases. V was pared by 6 bases and J by 2 bases, with 6 bases of the junction left unmatched. CDR3 length equals 15 residues. From germline, CDR1 is MNHNS and CDR2 SASEGT. CDR3 sequence: CASSQRTSDTDTQYF. CDR3 in DNA: TGTGCCAGCAGCCAAAGGACTAGCGACACAGATACGCAGTATTTT.

This clonotype was counted ten times or more. The genes are TRBV12-3 or TRBV12-4 and TRBJ2-3; 11 nucleotides line up with TRBD2. This CDR3 has 16 amino acids. Trimming cost V 3 bases and J 3 bases; bases outside gene matches: 5. The CDR3 nucleotides read TGTGCCAGCAGTTTTCTAGCGGGGGGAGGGACAGATACGCAGTATTTT. Amino acid sequence: CASSFLAGGGTDTQYF.

This clonotype showed up many times. The rearrangement joins TRBV11-2 to TRBJ2-2; the match to TRBD2 covers 8 bases. The germline V gene has CDR1 SGHAT and CDR2 FQNNGV. The CDR3 runs to 15 residues. J was trimmed by 5 bases and V by 5 bases; bases with no gene match: 7. The CDR3 sequence is CASSPLAGKTGELFF. As DNA, the CDR3 is TGTGCCAGCAGCCCATTAGCGGGGAAAACCGGGGAGCTGTTTTTT.

This clonotype occurred many times. The chain is built from TRBV5-1 and TRBJ2-1; D is unclear. CDR1 and CDR2 (germline): SGHRS, YFSETQ. This CDR3 has 15 residues. V dropped 4 bases and J dropped 2 bases, with 13 bases sitting between them. The CDR3 protein is CASSIRVATYNEQFF. For the CDR3, the DNA is TGCGCCAGCAGCATCCGGGTCGCAACCTACAATGAGCAGTTCTTC.

This clonotype was recorded at least ten times. The V gene is TRBV6-1, the J gene TRBJ1-6; 9 bases fit TRBD1. The germline V gene has CDR1 MNHNS and CDR2 SASEGT. The ends lost 4 bases at V and 8 bases at J; junction bases unmatched: 6. The CDR3 consists of 15 residues. CDR3 bases: TGTGCCAGCAGTGCGGGACAGGGAGATCATTCACCCCTCCACTTT. Its translation is CASSAGQGDHSPLHF.

This clonotype turned up a few times. The chain has TRBV29-1 and TRBJ1-1, with 7 bases that match TRBD1. This CDR3 spans 13 amino acids. CDR1 SQVTM and CDR2 ANQGSEA come from the germline V gene. V shed 5 bases and J 1 base; nucleotides not matched to a gene: 4. The CDR3 DNA reads TGCAGCGTTACAGGGGCCAAGAACACTGAAGCTTTCTTT. It is translated as CSVTGAKNTEAFF.

This clonotype was detected many times. The chain joins TRBV6-1 to TRBJ2-5, with TRBD1 identical over 7 bases. The V segment lost 5 bases and the J segment 5 bases; nucleotides outside the gene matches: 8. The germline V gene encodes CDR1 MNHNS and CDR2 SASEGT. The CDR3 sequence is 14 residues long. CDR3 DNA: TGTGCCAGCAGTCAACGACAGGGCTTGGAGACCCAGTACTTC. Translated, it gives CASSQRQGLETQYF.

In this sample, this clonotype turned up many times. This chain uses TRBV20-1 with TRBJ2-1, with D unresolved. The V gene's germline CDR1 is DFQATT and CDR2 SNEGSKA (reference sequence). With 7 bases removed from V and 3 bases from J, the gap between germline ends came to 7 bases. The CDR3 consists of 11 residues. The CDR3 loop is CSGLNYNEQFF. The CDR3 coding sequence is TGCAGTGGACTGAACTACAATGAGCAGTTCTTC.

This clonotype was detected many times. The chain recombines TRBV6-1 with TRBJ1-3; D is perhaps TRBD1 (6 bases). The V end was cut by 5 bases, the J end by 0 bases, with 11 bases between. Germline-derived CDR1 and CDR2 are MNHNS and SASEGT. The CDR3 consists of 15 residues. The CDR3 sequence is CASSSTGSSGNTIYF. The CDR3 DNA reads TGTGCCAGCAGTTCCACAGGGAGCTCTGGAAACACCATATATTTT.

This clonotype was detected ten times or more. This chain connects TRBV4-1 to TRBJ2-7; the D call may be TRBD1 or TRBD2 (5 bases each). V lost 4 bases to trimming and J lost 1 base, with 11 bases between them. Germline V gene data show CDR1 as MGHRA and CDR2 as YSYEKL. The CDR3 is made up of 14 amino acids. CDR3 in DNA: TGCGCCAGCAGCCTTAGGGACCTTTCCTACGAGCAGTACTTC. Its translation: CASSLRDLSYEQYF.

The chain couples TRBV20-1 to TRBJ2-1; 12 bases fit TRBD2. CDR1 is DFQATT, CDR2 SNEGSKA, per germline (reference sequence). The CDR3 consists of 13 residues. Trimming removed 6 bases from V and 6 bases from J; junction bases left unmatched: 3. In DNA, the CDR3 is TGCAGTGCAGAACTAGCGGGAGGCAATGAGCAGTTCTTC. Translating gives CSAELAGGNEQFF.

This CDR3 is CASTDGYNEQFF. The CDR3 nucleotides are TGTGCCAGCACGGACGGGTACAATGAGCAGTTCTTC. The chain has TRBV2 and TRBJ2-1; D gene uncertain. The V end was cut by 7 bases, the J end by 4 bases, with 8 bases between. Germline CDR1 SNHLY, CDR2 FYNNEI. The CDR3 runs to 12 residues. The whole variable domain, remainder taken from reference TRBV2 and TRBJ2-1, is EPEVTQTPSHQVTQMGQEVILRCVPISNHLYFYWYRQILGQKVEFLVSFYNNEISEKSEIFDDQFSVERPDGSNFTLKIRSTKLEDSAMYFCASTDGYNEQFFGPGTRLTVL.

This chain uses TRBV6-4 with TRBJ1-3; no firm D call. The CDR3 totals 14 residues. The germline V gene encodes CDR1 MRHNA and CDR2 SNTAGT. V was clipped by 6 bases and J by 1 base, with 10 bases between them. CDR3 DNA: TGTGCCAGCAGCAGGATTTATTCTGGAAACACCATATATTTT. Encoded protein: CASSRIYSGNTIYF.

As regards this clonotype: This may be a read error: a much more frequent sequence differs by one nucleotide. The chain combines TRBV12-3 or TRBV12-4 with TRBJ2-1; D possibly corresponds to TRBD1 (5 bases). The CDR3 is 13 amino acids. With 8 bases removed from V and 4 bases from J, the gap between germline ends came to 12 bases. DNA for the CDR3: TGTGCCAGCGGTTCCAGGGTATACAATGAGCAGTTCTTC. Amino acids: CASGSRVYNEQFF.

This clonotype came up many times. The V gene is TRBV4-2, the J gene TRBJ2-7; D is perhaps TRBD2 (6 bases). This CDR3 comprises 13 residues. Germline-derived CDR1 and CDR2 are LGHNA and YNFKEQ. Trimming took 3 bases from V and 6 from J, leaving 12 bases between them. The CDR3 protein is CASSQSHSGEQYF. The CDR3 DNA is TGTGCCAGCAGCCAGTCCCATAGCGGCGAGCAGTACTTC.

This clonotype was observed at least ten times. The chain couples TRBV3-1 to TRBJ2-1, with 10 nucleotides matching TRBD2. CDR3 size: 16 residues. CDR1 is LGHDT, CDR2 YNNKEL, per germline (reference sequence). The J segment lost 2 bases and the V segment lost 5 bases, leaving 6 bases of the junction unmatched. CDR3 loop: CASSSRTSGPYNEQFF. CDR3 bases: TGTGCCAGCAGCTCTCGGACTAGCGGACCCTACAATGAGCAGTTCTTC.